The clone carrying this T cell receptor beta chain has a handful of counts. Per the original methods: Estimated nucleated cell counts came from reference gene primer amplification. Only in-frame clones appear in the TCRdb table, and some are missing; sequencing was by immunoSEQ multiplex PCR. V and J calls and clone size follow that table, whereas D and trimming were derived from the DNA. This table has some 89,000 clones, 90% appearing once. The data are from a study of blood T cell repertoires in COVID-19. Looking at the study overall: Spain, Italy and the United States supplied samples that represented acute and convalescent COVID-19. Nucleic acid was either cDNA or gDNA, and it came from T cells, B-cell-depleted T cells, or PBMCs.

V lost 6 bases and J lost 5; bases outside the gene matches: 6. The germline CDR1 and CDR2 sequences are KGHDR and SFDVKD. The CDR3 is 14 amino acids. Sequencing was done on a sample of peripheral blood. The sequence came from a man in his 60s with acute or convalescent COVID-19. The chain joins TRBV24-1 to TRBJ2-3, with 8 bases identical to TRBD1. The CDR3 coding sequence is TGTGCCACCAGTTTGACAGGGGATGAAGATACGCAGTATTTT. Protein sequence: CATSLTGDEDTQYF.